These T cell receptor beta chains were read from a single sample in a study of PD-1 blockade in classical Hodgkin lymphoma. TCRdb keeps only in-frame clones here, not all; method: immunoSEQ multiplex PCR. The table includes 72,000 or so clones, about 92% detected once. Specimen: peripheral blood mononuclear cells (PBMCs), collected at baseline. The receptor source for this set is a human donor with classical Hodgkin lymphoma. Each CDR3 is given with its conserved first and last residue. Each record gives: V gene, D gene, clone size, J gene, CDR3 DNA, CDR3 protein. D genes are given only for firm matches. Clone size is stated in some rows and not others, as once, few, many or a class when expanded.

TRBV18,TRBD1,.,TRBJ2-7,TGTGCCAGCTCACCACCCGGGACAGAGAGCTCCTACGAGCAGTACTTC,CASSPPGTESSYEQYF
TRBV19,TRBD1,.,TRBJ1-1,TGTGCCAGTAGGGGACAGGGGGCCGATGAAGCTTTCTTT,CASRGQGADEAFF
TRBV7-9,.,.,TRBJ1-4,TGTGCCAGCAGCTTAGGCGGGGTGGCGAATGAAAAACTGTTTTTT,CASSLGGVANEKLFF
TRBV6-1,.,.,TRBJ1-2,TGTGCCAGCAGTGGAATAGGGGGAGGCTATGGCTACACCTTC,CASSGIGGGYGYTF
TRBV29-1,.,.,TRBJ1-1,TGCAGCGTTAGATCAGGAATGCAAGCTTTCTTT,CSVRSGMQAFF
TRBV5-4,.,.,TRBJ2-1,TGTGCCAGCAGCCTCTTTGGCAATGAGCAGTTCTTC,CASSLFGNEQFF
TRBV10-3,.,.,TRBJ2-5,TGTGCCATCAGTGCCGCTGTGCTTACAGAGACCCAGTACTTC,CAISAAVLTETQYF
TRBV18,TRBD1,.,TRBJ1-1,TGTGCCAGCTCACCAAAGCTGGGACAGGGCCCTTTGAACACTGAAGCTTTCTTT,CASSPKLGQGPLNTEAFF
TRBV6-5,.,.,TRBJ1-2,TGTGCCAGCAGATCTACAGGGAACCACTATGGCTACACCTTC,CASRSTGNHYGYTF
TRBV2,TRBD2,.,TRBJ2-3,TGTGCCAGCAGTGTCCTAACTAGCGCCATCACAGATACGCAGTATTTT,CASSVLTSAITDTQYF
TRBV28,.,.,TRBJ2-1,TGTGCCAGCAGTTTTCCTAACAATGAGCAGTTCTTC,CASSFPNNEQFF
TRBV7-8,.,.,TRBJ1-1,TGTGCCAGCAGCGAAAGCACCCAGAACACTGAAGCTTTCTTT,CASSESTQNTEAFF
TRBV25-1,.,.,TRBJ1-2,TGTGCCAGCAGTGAGGGTGAAGTCTATGGCTACACCTTC,CASSEGEVYGYTF
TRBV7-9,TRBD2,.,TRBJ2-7,TGTGCCAGCAGCTCCCCGGGACTAGCGATGGGTGTCCCCTACGAGCAGTACTTC,CASSSPGLAMGVPYEQYF
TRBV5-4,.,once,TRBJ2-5,TGTGCCAGCAGCTTGGTCGCGAAAGAGGGTGTAGAGACCCAGTACTTC,CASSLVAKEGVETQYF
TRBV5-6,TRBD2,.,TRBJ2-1,TGTGCCAGCAGCTTACTAGCGGGGAATGAGCAGTTCTTC,CASSLLAGNEQFF
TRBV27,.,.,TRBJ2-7,TGTGCCAGCAGTTACCGGGGGCCCTCCTACGAGCAGTACTTC,CASSYRGPSYEQYF
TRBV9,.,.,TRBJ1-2,TGTGCCAGCAGCACCCGGACCGAGAGCTATGGCTACACCTTC,CASSTRTESYGYTF